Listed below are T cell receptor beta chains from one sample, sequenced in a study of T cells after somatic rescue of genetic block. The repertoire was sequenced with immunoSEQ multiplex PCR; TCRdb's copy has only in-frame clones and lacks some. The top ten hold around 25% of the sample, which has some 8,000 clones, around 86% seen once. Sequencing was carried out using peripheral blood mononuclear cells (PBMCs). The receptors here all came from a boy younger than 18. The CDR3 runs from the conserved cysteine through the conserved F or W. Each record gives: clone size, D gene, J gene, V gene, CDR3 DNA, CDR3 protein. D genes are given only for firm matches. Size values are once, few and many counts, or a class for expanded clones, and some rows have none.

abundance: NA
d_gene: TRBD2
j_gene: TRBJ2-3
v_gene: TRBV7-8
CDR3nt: TGTGCCAGCAGCTTAGCATACCGACTAGCAAGGAGCGCAGATACGCAGTATTTT
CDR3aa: CASSLAYRLARSADTQYF

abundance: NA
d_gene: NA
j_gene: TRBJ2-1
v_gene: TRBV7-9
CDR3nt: TGTGCCAGCAGCTTCGGACCCTACTACAATGAGCAGTTCTTC
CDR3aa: CASSFGPYYNEQFF

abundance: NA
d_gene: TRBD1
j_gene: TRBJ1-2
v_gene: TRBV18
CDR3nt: TGTGCCAGCTCACCCGGACAGGGGGCCGGTGGCTACACCTTC
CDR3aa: CASSPGQGAGGYTF

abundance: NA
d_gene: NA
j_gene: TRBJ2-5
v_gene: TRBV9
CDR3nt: TGTGCCAGCAGCCCCTACGGTAGAGTCTACCAAGAGACCCAGTACTTC
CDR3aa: CASSPYGRVYQETQYF

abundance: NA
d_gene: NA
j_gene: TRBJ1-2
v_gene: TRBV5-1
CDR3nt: TGCGCCAGCAGCTTGAGGGCGGGGGGTGCAGGGAAGGACTATGGCTACACCTTC
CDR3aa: CASSLRAGGAGKDYGYTF

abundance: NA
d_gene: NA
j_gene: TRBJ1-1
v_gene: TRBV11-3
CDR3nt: TGTGCCAGCAGCTTCTCTCAGGAAAGAGAAGCTTTCTTT
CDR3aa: CASSFSQEREAFF

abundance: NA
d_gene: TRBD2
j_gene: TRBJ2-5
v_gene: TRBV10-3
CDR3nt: TGTGCCATCACCGGATGGCGGGAGGGCCTTCCGGAGACCCAGTACTTC
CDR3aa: CAITGWREGLPETQYF

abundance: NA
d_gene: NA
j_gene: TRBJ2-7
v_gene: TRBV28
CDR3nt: TGTGCCAGCAGTCCAACAGGGAGCTCCTACGAGCAGTACTTC
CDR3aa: CASSPTGSSYEQYF

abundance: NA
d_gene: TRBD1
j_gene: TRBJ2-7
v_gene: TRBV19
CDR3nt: TGTGCCAGTCTAACTCCGGGACAGGATATTCACGAGCAGTACTTC
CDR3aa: CASLTPGQDIHEQYF

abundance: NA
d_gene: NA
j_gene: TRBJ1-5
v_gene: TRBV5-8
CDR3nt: TGTGCCAGCAGCCAGTTGTTCAATCAGCCCCAGCATTTT
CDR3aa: CASSQLFNQPQHF

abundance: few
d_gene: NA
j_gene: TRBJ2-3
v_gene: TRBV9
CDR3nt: TGTGCCAGCAGCGTAGACAGGGCAGATACGCAGTATTTT
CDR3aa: CASSVDRADTQYF

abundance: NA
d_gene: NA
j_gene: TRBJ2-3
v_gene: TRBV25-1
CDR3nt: TGTGCCAGCAGTGAATATAGGGGGACTCGTAGAGATACGCAGTATTTT
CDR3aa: CASSEYRGTRRDTQYF

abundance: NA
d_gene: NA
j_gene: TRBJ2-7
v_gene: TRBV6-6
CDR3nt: TGTGCCAGCATGGACAGACACGAGCAGTACTTC
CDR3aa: CASMDRHEQYF

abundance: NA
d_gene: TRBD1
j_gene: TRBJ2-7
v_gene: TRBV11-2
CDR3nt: TGTGCCAGCAGCTTAATGGACAGGAGTCCTTTGGAGCAGTACTTC
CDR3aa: CASSLMDRSPLEQYF

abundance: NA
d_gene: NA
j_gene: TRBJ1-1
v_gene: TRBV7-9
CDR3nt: TGTGCCAGCAGCTTTGGACAGACGAACACTGAAGCTTTCTTT
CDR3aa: CASSFGQTNTEAFF

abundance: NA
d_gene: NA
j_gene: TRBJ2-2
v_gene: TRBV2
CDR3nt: TGTGCCAGCAGTGATTGGTCCTCCGCCGGGGAGCTGTTTTTT
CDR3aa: CASSDWSSAGELFF

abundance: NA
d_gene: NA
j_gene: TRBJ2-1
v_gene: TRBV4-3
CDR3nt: TGCGCCAGCAGCCTCAGGGCCCTGGATAGAGGTGAGCAGTTCTTC
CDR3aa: CASSLRALDRGEQFF

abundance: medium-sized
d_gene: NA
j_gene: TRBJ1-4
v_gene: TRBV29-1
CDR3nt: TGCAGCGTTGGCCGGAGTAATGAAAAACTGTTTTTT
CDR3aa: CSVGRSNEKLFF

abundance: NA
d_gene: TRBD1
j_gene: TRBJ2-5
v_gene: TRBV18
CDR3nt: TGTGCCAGCTCACCAACGACAGGGTACGAGACCCAGTACTTC
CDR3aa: CASSPTTGYETQYF

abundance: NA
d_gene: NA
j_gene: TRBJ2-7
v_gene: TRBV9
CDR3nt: TGTGCCAGCAGCACAACAGGTTGGGGCGAGCAGTACTTC
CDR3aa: CASSTTGWGEQYF